This entry lists 17 T cell receptor beta chains sequenced from one sample in a study of somatic mutations in cytotoxic T cells in rheumatoid arthritis. TCRdb keeps only in-frame clones here, not all; method: immunoSEQ multiplex PCR. The sample includes about 7,400 clones, around 87% of them seen just once. Sequencing was done on a sample of CD8+ T cells sorted from blood. The source of these receptors is a middle-aged man with rheumatoid arthritis.

This clone has just a few counts. The V and J genes are TRBV19 and TRBJ2-1, with 10 bases identical to TRBD1. Germline V lookup: CDR1 LNHDA, CDR2 SQIVND (reference sequence). The CDR3 runs to 15 residues. V lost 4 bases to trimming and J lost 3 bases; unmatched junction nucleotides: 3. The CDR3 bases are TGTGCCAGTAGTACTCGGACAGGGGGCTACAATGAGCAGTTCTTC. Translated, it gives CASSTRTGGYNEQFF.

The J gene is TRBJ2-7, the V gene TRBV5-6, with D possibly being TRBD2 (6 bases). Trimming left V 0 bases short and J 1 base short, with 8 bases between. CDR1 and CDR2 from the germline V gene are SGHDT and YYEEEE. The CDR3 spans 14 residues. CDR3 loop: CASSLGDSSYEQYF. The CDR3 DNA reads as TGTGCCAGCAGCTTGGGGGACTCGTCCTACGAGCAGTACTTC.

The chain uses TRBV7-6 and TRBJ2-3; D is undetermined. Looked up from germline, CDR1 is SGHVS and CDR2 is FNYEAQ. The length of the CDR3 is 11 residues. Trimming shortened V by 4 bases and J by 6 bases, and 5 bases separated the two germline ends. The CDR3 sequence: CASSYQDTQYF. CDR3 DNA sequence: TGTGCCAGCAGCTACCAGGATACGCAGTATTTT.

The chain uses TRBV9 and TRBJ2-5; TRBD1 matches 7 bases. Germline CDR1 reads SGDLS; CDR2 reads YYNGEE. J lost 5 bases, V lost 0 bases, and 7 bases had no gene match. The CDR3 consists of 15 residues. DNA for the CDR3: TGTGCCAGCAGCGTAGGGGGTAGGGGGCTCGAGACCCAGTACTTC. Translated, it gives CASSVGGRGLETQYF.

The genes are TRBV6-5 and TRBJ1-1; TRBD1 aligns across 8 bases. The CDR3 extends over 13 amino acids. The germline gives CDR1 MNHEY, CDR2 SVGAGI. The V segment lost 7 bases and the J segment 5 bases; nucleotides outside the gene matches: 6. The CDR3 sequence: CASNKRQGTEAFF. In nucleotides, the CDR3 is TGTGCCAGCAATAAAAGACAGGGGACTGAAGCTTTCTTT.

The rearrangement uses TRBV7-9 and TRBJ2-5; TRBD2 is a possible D gene (6 bases). The CDR3 has 15 amino acids. V lost 5 bases and J lost 1, with 14 bases in between. CDR1 SEHNR and CDR2 FQNEAQ come from the germline V gene (reference sequence). The CDR3 reads CASSGAGGPQETQYF. In DNA form, the CDR3 reads TGTGCCAGCAGCGGGGCCGGGGGTCCCCAAGAGACCCAGTACTTC. Combining the CDR3 with reference TRBV7-9 and TRBJ2-5 gives the whole variable domain DTGVSQNPRHKITKRGQNVTFRCDPISEHNRLYWYRQTLGQGPEFLTYFQNEAQLEKSRLLSDRFSAERPKGSFSTLEIQRTEQGDSAMYLCASSGAGGPQETQYFGPGTRLLVL.

J is TRBJ1-1 and V is TRBV5-1; 7 bases match TRBD1. There are 14 residues in the CDR3. V lost 6 bases and J lost 1; bases outside the gene matches: 6. CDR1 is SGHRS and CDR2 is YFSETQ in the germline V gene. Here the CDR3 reads CASKDGTANTEAFF. DNA of the CDR3: TGCGCCAGCAAGGACGGGACAGCGAACACTGAAGCTTTCTTT.

The count of this clone is one. The chain employs TRBV5-6 and TRBJ2-7, with 10 nucleotides matching TRBD1. From germline, CDR1 is SGHDT and CDR2 YYEEEE. V lost 4 bases to trimming and J lost 3 bases; unmatched junction nucleotides: 10. The CDR3 contains 16 residues. The CDR3 spells CASSIRQGAYIYEQYF. CDR3 DNA sequence: TGTGCCAGCAGCATCCGACAGGGGGCTTATATCTACGAGCAGTACTTC.

This clone was observed a single time. The V call is TRBV2, the J call TRBJ2-2, with 9 bases matching TRBD1. This CDR3 comprises 15 residues. Looked up from germline, CDR1 is SNHLY and CDR2 is FYNNEI. V was pared by 3 bases and J by 3 bases, with 2 bases of the junction left unmatched. The CDR3 spells CASSDGTGYTGELFF. For the CDR3, the DNA is TGTGCCAGCAGTGACGGGACAGGGTACACCGGGGAGCTGTTTTTT.

This chain connects TRBV11-2 to TRBJ1-1; the D is unclear. The V and J ends lost 4 bases and 5 bases respectively, with 5 bases between them. Germline V lookup: CDR1 SGHAT, CDR2 FQNNGV. This CDR3 contains 11 residues. In nucleotides, the CDR3 is TGTGCCAGCAGCTCACTTACTGAAGCTTTCTTT. Amino acid sequence: CASSSLTEAFF.

The chain's CDR3 is CASTMTGGPIYNEQFF. The CDR3 DNA follows: TGTGCCAGCACCATGACCGGGGGGCCCATCTACAATGAGCAGTTCTTC. J is TRBJ2-1 and V is TRBV13; weak D call: TRBD2 (7 bases). Germline V gene data show CDR1 as PRHDT and CDR2 as FYEKMQ (reference sequence). The length of the CDR3 is 16 residues. V dropped 7 bases and J dropped 3 bases, with 19 bases sitting between them.

This chain uses TRBV5-1 with TRBJ2-5; D ambiguous. Germline CDR1 and CDR2: SGHRS and YFSETQ. CDR3 length: 16 residues. V lost 1 base, J lost 2 bases, and 15 bases lay in between. CDR3 protein: CASSLLSQRAQETQYF. The DNA of the CDR3 is TGCGCCAGCAGCTTGCTCTCACAGAGAGCACAAGAGACCCAGTACTTC.

V is TRBV5-4 and J is TRBJ1-1, with unresolved D. Germline CDR1 reads SGHNT; CDR2 reads YYREEE (reference sequence). This CDR3 region has 15 residues. The V end lost 0 bases, the J end lost 0 bases, and 9 bases lay between the germline ends. The CDR3 reads CASSLGYSMNTEAFF. The DNA for the CDR3 is TGTGCCAGCAGCTTGGGTTACAGCATGAACACTGAAGCTTTCTTT.

This sequence joins TRBV10-3 and TRBJ1-5; TRBD1 is a possible D gene (5 bases). Germline loops: CDR1 ENHRY, CDR2 SYGVKD. Deletions cut 2 bases from V and 4 bases from J, with 9 bases between. This CDR3 is built from 14 residues. DNA for the CDR3: TGTGCCATCAGTGAGAAGGGGATAAATCAGCCCCAGCATTTT. Translating it yields CAISEKGINQPQHF.

A single count supports this clone. The chain couples TRBV19 to TRBJ2-1; a weak D match, TRBD2 (5 bases). Trimming cost V 2 bases and J 6 bases, with 14 bases left between them. Germline CDR1 and CDR2: LNHDA and SQIVND (reference sequence). The CDR3 contains 15 residues. CDR3 in DNA: TGTGCCAGTAGTATAAACCGGGTCGAGGGCAATGAGCAGTTCTTC. Its translation: CASSINRVEGNEQFF.

The chain has TRBV19 and TRBJ2-3; weak D call: TRBD2 (6 bases). The germline V gene encodes CDR1 LNHDA and CDR2 SQIVND (reference sequence). This CDR3 is 13 amino acids long. Trimming shortened V by 5 bases and J by 2 bases, and 8 bases separated the two germline ends. The CDR3 here is CASSPGLTDTQYF. The CDR3 nucleotides are TGTGCCAGTAGTCCGGGACTCACAGATACGCAGTATTTT.

The rearrangement uses TRBV9 and TRBJ2-1; 9 bases line up with TRBD2. This CDR3 is built from 17 residues. The junction had 10 bases not matched to a gene; V was cut back by 3 bases and J by 3 bases. CDR1 is SGDLS and CDR2 is YYNGEE in the germline V gene. Here the CDR3 DNA reads TGTGCCAGCAGCGGGAGACTAGCGGATGTTAGCTACAATGAGCAGTTCTTC. It encodes CASSGRLADVSYNEQFF.